These T cell receptor beta chains were read from a single sample in a study of early T cells in non-severe SARS-CoV-2 infection. MiXCR, run by TCRdb on the 5' RACE reads, gives a single entry per CDR3 protein. The table records approximately 110,000 distinct CDR3 sequences, just under 15% of them present only once. The sequenced material came from whole blood. These receptors all stem from an adult who was a healthcare worker with PCR-confirmed SARS-CoV-2 infection or an uninfected control (not recorded which). CDR3s include the opening cysteine and the closing phenylalanine or tryptophan. A D gene is named only where the DNA matches it firmly. Clone size is not always given. Where it is, it says once, few, many or a class for expanded clones.

j_gene | d_gene | v_gene | abundance | CDR3nt | CDR3aa
TRBJ1-5 | TRBD1 | TRBV12-3/TRBV12-4 | NA | TGTGCCAGCAGTTCCGGGACAGGTAATCAGCCCCAGCATTTT | CASSSGTGNQPQHF
TRBJ2-1 | NA | TRBV14 | NA | TGTGCCAGCAGCCAACTCCGCTCCCCACTGGCGGGGAGATACAATGAGCAGTTCTTC | CASSQLRSPLAGRYNEQFF
TRBJ2-6 | NA | TRBV7-9 | many | TGTGCCAGCAGTCTAGTGGGTGCTGGGGCCAACGTCCTGACTTTC | CASSLVGAGANVLTF
TRBJ2-5 | NA | TRBV7-2 | few | TGTGCCAGCAGCGAGGACAGCAGCCAAGAGACCCAGTACTTC | CASSEDSSQETQYF
TRBJ2-1 | NA | TRBV7-8 | NA | TGTGCCAGCAGCGACGGGTGGGGTGAGCAGTTCTTC | CASSDGWGEQFF
TRBJ2-5 | NA | TRBV7-9 | NA | TGTGCCAGCAGTCCCGATACGGTCGGTGGGACCCAGTACTTC | CASSPDTVGGTQYF
TRBJ2-5 | NA | TRBV7-6 | few | TGTGCCAGCAGCTTAGAGCCCGGGGGAGAGACCCAGTACTTC | CASSLEPGGETQYF
TRBJ2-5 | NA | TRBV25-1 | NA | TGTGCCAGCAGCCAACCGTGGGGGCTCGGGGAGACCCAGTACTTC | CASSQPWGLGETQYF
TRBJ2-7 | NA | TRBV3-1 | many | TGTGCCAGCAGCCTTGACAGAGTTTCCTACGAGCAGTACTTC | CASSLDRVSYEQYF
TRBJ1-1 | TRBD1 | TRBV3-1 | few | TGTGCCAGCAGCCCACGGACAGGGGGGGTCGGGTACACTGAAGCTTTCTTT | CASSPRTGGVGYTEAFF
TRBJ2-7 | NA | TRBV11-2 | few | TGTGCCAGCAGCCCCCAGTCCCAATACGAGCAGTACTTC | CASSPQSQYEQYF
TRBJ2-1 | TRBD2 | TRBV7-7 | few | TGTGCCAGCAGCTCTACTAGCGGGGGGGACAATGAGCAGTTCTTC | CASSSTSGGDNEQFF
TRBJ1-1 | NA | TRBV18 | NA | TGTGCCATCTCACCACCAGAAGGGGTGGCCACTGAAGCTTTCTTT | CAISPPEGVATEAFF
TRBJ1-3 | NA | TRBV4-2 | few | TGTGCCAGCAGCCAAGATGGCGGCGGACACGGAAACGGAAACACCATATATTTT | CASSQDGGGHGNGNTIYF
TRBJ2-1 | TRBD2 | TRBV11-2 | few | TGTGCCAGCAGCTTAGGAGCTAGCGGGATAGGTGAGCAGTTCTTC | CASSLGASGIGEQFF
TRBJ2-1 | NA | TRBV7-3 | few | TGTGCCAGCAGCACGGATCTAGGGGAGCAGTTCTTC | CASSTDLGEQFF
TRBJ2-5 | TRBD2 | TRBV30 | few | TGTGCCTGGAGTGTGGGGGGGGAGACCCAGTACTTC | CAWSVGGETQYF
TRBJ1-1 | NA | TRBV11-2 | NA | TGTGCCAGCAGCTTAGGCCGGGGCCTAGACAAGAACACTGAAGCTTTCTTT | CASSLGRGLDKNTEAFF